This T cell receptor beta chain was recorded in a study of CXCR3-negative and CXCR3-positive naive CD8 T cells. Overall study results and limits: Naive CXCR3-positive and CXCR3-negative cells shared similar TRBV-TRBJ usage, unlike memory cells. Both of the naive subsets showed about the same high diversity, but memory CD8+ cells had much less. CXCR3 levels fell partly with cryopreservation; most assays relied on fresh PBMCs.

Cells classed as naive CD8+ T cells were CD45RO-CCR7+CD27+CD95-. Via 5' RACE with UMI labels, TRB cDNA libraries were prepared. TCRdb re-called the 5' RACE reads, yielding one record per CDR3 amino acid sequence without DNA. There are fewer than 10,000 distinct CDR3 sequences in the sample, with approximately 2.4% held by the top ten. Germline lookup yields CDR1 SGHRS and CDR2 YFSETQ. The CDR3 is 15 residues long. Frequency places this clonotype as medium-sized (0.01 to 0.1%). Its target is not known. Sequenced: naive CXCR3- CD8+ T cells from blood. Subset of the sample: CD45RO-CCR7+CD27+CD95- naive CD8+ T cells lacking CXCR3 (TNR3-). This receptor was taken from a human donor in good health. Some clones in this sample may be carry-over from other donors' samples. The V gene is TRBV5-1, the J gene TRBJ2-5; TCRdb's D call of TRBD1 is untestable without DNA. CDR3 residues: CASSPWGGLTETQYF.